Included here is one T cell receptor (beta chain) sequence, with context. What it binds is not known. These data come from a study of T cell responses to AZD1222 COVID-19 vaccine. General study findings and limits: Breadth and depth of Spike-specific TCRs rose after two AZD1222 doses. Repertoire collection took place solely once the T cell response had peaked. Donor demographics were predominantly white British with a female majority; clonal diversity may be underestimated.

Trimming took off 3 bases at V and 5 bases at J, with 19 bases between the two ends. Germline-derived CDR1 and CDR2 are KGHSH and LQKENI. The CDR3 spans 16 residues. Repertoires were generated with immunoSEQ multiplex PCR, while TCRdb's copy carries only in-frame clones and drops some. The data hold 95,000 to 150,000 clones, with around 84% observed a single time. This specimen consisted of peripheral blood, obtained 28 days after the second AZD1222 dose. The source of this sequence is an adult who received the AZD1222 COVID-19 vaccine. The chain employs TRBV18 and TRBJ1-2, with a weak D call TRBD1 (6 bases). CDR3 amino acids: CASSPSGIDRSYGYTF. The CDR3 nucleotides read TGTGCCAGCTCACCTTCAGGAATCGACAGGTCTTATGGCTACACCTTC. Together with reference TRBV18 and TRBJ1-2, the CDR3 gives the full variable domain: NAGVMQNPRHLVRRRGQEARLRCSPMKGHSHVYWYRQLPEEGLKFMVYLQKENIIDESGMPKERFSAEFPKEGPSILRIQQVVRGDSAAYFCASSPSGIDRSYGYTFGSGTRLTVV.